One sample yielded the 27 T cell receptor beta chains listed below, sequenced in a study of cytomegalovirus exposure and HLA in healthy donors. The PCR employed 60 Vbeta primers together with 13 Jbeta primers. Sequencing was performed with immunoSEQ multiplex PCR; in TCRdb, only in-frame clones are kept and a portion is missing. Here the sample spans about 93,000 clones, around four fifths being singletons. The sequenced sample was PBMCs. The source is a man aged 25-40 years in good health and CMV-seronegative.

The chain links TRBV30 to TRBJ1-1; 7 positions match TRBD1. Germline assignment: CDR1 GTSNPN and CDR2 SVGIG (reference sequence). The CDR3 length is 12 residues. With V trimmed by 3 bases and J by 4 bases, 2 bases remained unmatched. CDR3 in DNA: TGTGCCTGGAGAGACAGGGTCACTGAAGCTTTCTTT. Protein product: CAWRDRVTEAFF.

V gene TRBV7-3 combines with J gene TRBJ2-7; TRBD1 aligns across 9 bases. CDR3 length: 14 amino acids. Trimming removed 6 bases from V and 4 bases from J; junction bases left unmatched: 7. CDR1 and CDR2 from the germline V gene are SGHTA and FQGTGA. This chain's CDR3 is CASSRGQGTYEQYF. CDR3 DNA sequence: TGTGCCAGCAGTAGAGGACAGGGGACGTACGAGCAGTACTTC. Looking up the rest from reference TRBV7-3 and TRBJ2-7 gives the full variable domain: GAGVSQTPSNKVTEKGKYVELRCDPISGHTALYWYRQSLGQGPEFLIYFQGTGAADDSGLPNDRFFAVRPEGSVSTLKIQRTERGDSAVYLCASSRGQGTYEQYFGPGTRLTVT.

This chain joins TRBV7-9 and TRBJ2-1, with 11 nucleotides matching TRBD1. J lost 6 bases, V lost 2 bases, and 3 bases had no gene match. The germline CDR1 and CDR2 sequences are SEHNR and FQNEAQ (reference sequence). This CDR3 is built from 15 residues. CDR3 amino acids: CASSLTGTGGNEQFF. The CDR3 DNA reads as TGTGCCAGCAGCTTAACGGGGACAGGGGGCAATGAGCAGTTCTTC.

The chain combines TRBV5-6 with TRBJ2-5, with D possibly matching TRBD2 (5 bases). With the DNA end fitting TRBJ2-7 better, the J assignment may be wrong. The CDR3 spans 17 residues. The germline gives CDR1 SGHDT, CDR2 YYEEEE. Here the CDR3 DNA reads TGTGCCAGCAGCCCCAATCTAGCTCGGGGTTTAGTAGCCGAGCAGTACTTC. It yields the protein CASSPNLARGLVAEQYF.

V gene TRBV27 combines with J gene TRBJ1-2, with D unresolved. The CDR3 contains 13 residues. Trimming cost V 3 bases and J 7 bases, with 12 bases left between them. Germline V gene data show CDR1 as MNHEY and CDR2 as SMNVEV (reference sequence). The CDR3 DNA sequence: TGTGCCAGCAGTTTCGAACACAACAGTGGCTACACCTTC. It specifies CASSFEHNSGYTF.

DNA of the CDR3: TGTGCCAGCAGCCTAGGGGGACCTCCGATCAGGGGCGAGCAGTACTTC. Encoded protein: CASSLGGPPIRGEQYF. The chain couples TRBV7-3 to TRBJ2-7, with D possibly being TRBD1 (6 bases). This CDR3 has 16 amino acids. Germline CDR1 reads SGHTA; CDR2 reads FQGTGA. The germline V and J ends were trimmed by 5 bases and 6 bases, with 23 bases remaining between them.

The J gene is TRBJ1-3, the V gene TRBV7-2, with a possible D match to TRBD1 (5 bases). Trimming shortened V by 0 bases and J by 2 bases, and 14 bases separated the two germline ends. The CDR3 contains 17 residues. CDR1 is SGHTA, CDR2 FQGNSA, per germline. The CDR3 nucleotides are TGTGCCAGCAGCTTAGCAACGCAGGGCAAAACTGGAAACACCATATATTTT. Translating gives CASSLATQGKTGNTIYF.

The chain recombines TRBV7-2 with TRBJ1-2; 7 positions agree with TRBD1. Germline assignment: CDR1 SGHTA and CDR2 FQGNSA. Trimming took 3 bases from V and 2 from J; bases not matched to a gene: 6. This CDR3 is built from 15 residues. The CDR3 spells CASSLNGQVNYGYTF. CDR3 DNA: TGTGCCAGCAGCTTGAACGGACAGGTCAACTATGGCTACACCTTC.

This clone was seen a single time. V gene TRBV27 combines with J gene TRBJ2-7, with a tentative D call TRBD1 (6 bases). Germline V gene data show CDR1 as MNHEY and CDR2 as SMNVEV (reference sequence). This CDR3 contains 14 residues. Deletions cut 6 bases from V and 2 bases from J, with 14 bases between. CDR3 region: CASSPQGLPYEQYF. CDR3 bases: TGTGCCAGCAGCCCACAGGGTTTACCCTACGAGCAGTACTTC.

This rearrangement joins TRBV28 to TRBJ1-6, with TRBD1 as a possible D gene (6 bases). From germline, CDR1 is MDHEN and CDR2 SYDVKM. The CDR3 consists of 14 residues. Between the trimmed V and J ends, which lost 2 bases and 8 bases, there was a span of 10 bases. The CDR3 DNA follows: TGTGCCAGCAGTTTAGTCAGGGGTTATTCACCCCTCCACTTT. This gives the protein CASSLVRGYSPLHF.

V gene TRBV4-1 combines with J gene TRBJ2-7, with D perhaps matching TRBD2 (6 bases). Germline V gene data show CDR1 as MGHRA and CDR2 as YSYEKL. V was trimmed by 4 bases and J by 3 bases, leaving 16 bases between them. The CDR3 extends over 15 amino acids. This CDR3 is CASSPSNGGGYEQYF. CDR3 DNA sequence: TGCGCCAGCAGCCCCTCCAATGGGGGAGGCTACGAGCAGTACTTC.

The chain joins TRBV12-5 to TRBJ1-2, with D maybe TRBD1 (6 bases). The CDR3 consists of 16 residues. The germline V and J ends were trimmed by 3 bases and 3 bases, with 17 bases remaining between them. Per the germline V gene, CDR1 is LGHNT and CDR2 is FRNRAP. CDR3 amino acids: CASGFERGTKYYGYTF. Written as DNA, the CDR3 is TGTGCTAGTGGTTTCGAACGAGGGACAAAATACTATGGCTACACCTTC.

J is TRBJ2-1 and V is TRBV4-1; 11 bases agree with TRBD1. After removal of 5 bases from V and 10 bases from J, the junction contained 4 bases not matched to a gene. The CDR3 covers 13 residues. CDR1 MGHRA and CDR2 YSYEKL come from the germline V gene. CDR3 sequence (DNA): TGCGCCAGCAGCTGGACAGGGGGCAGGGAGCAGTTCTTC. Translated: CASSWTGGREQFF.

CDR3 region: CASSTQRSVTEAFF. CDR3 DNA: TGTGCCAGTAGTACTCAACGAAGCGTTACTGAAGCTTTCTTT. The chain links TRBV19 to TRBJ1-1; D uncertain. The CDR3 contains 14 residues. With 4 bases removed from V and 5 bases from J, the gap between germline ends came to 14 bases. The germline CDR1 and CDR2 sequences are LNHDA and SQIVND (reference sequence).

V gene TRBV14 combines with J gene TRBJ2-2, with a possible D match to TRBD2 (6 bases). The germline CDR1 and CDR2 sequences are SGHDN and FVKESK. The CDR3 is 13 residues long. V lost 6 bases and J lost 4, with 9 bases in between. This CDR3 is CASRLGGTGELFF. The CDR3 bases are TGTGCCAGCAGACTCGGGGGCACCGGGGAGCTGTTTTTT.

V is TRBV7-5 and J is TRBJ2-7; the table's D gene call, TRBD2, was not cross checked with the DNA. TRBV7-5 is designated a pseudogene. This CDR3 has 18 amino acids. Written as DNA, the CDR3 is TGTGTCAGAAGCTTAACCCGGACTAGCGGGACCTCGTCCTACGAGCAGTACTTC. Translating it yields CVRSLTRTSGTSSYEQYF.

The V call is TRBV2, the J call TRBJ1-5; a possible D gene is TRBD1 (5 bases). Germline assignment: CDR1 SNHLY and CDR2 FYNNEI. The germline V and J ends were trimmed by 5 bases and 9 bases, with 17 bases remaining between them. The CDR3 runs to 14 residues. The CDR3 bases are TGTGCCAGCAGTCTTGACCCCCCGGGGGGGCCCCAGCATTTT. Translated, it gives CASSLDPPGGPQHF.

This clone was observed once. The rearrangement uses TRBV30 and TRBJ2-3; TRBD1 matches at 9 bases. The V and J ends lost 3 bases and 4 bases, in that order; junction bases with no gene match: 8. This CDR3 region has 15 residues. CDR1 and CDR2 (germline): GTSNPN, SVGIG (reference sequence). The CDR3 DNA reads as TGTGCCTGGAGCCCCGGGACAGGGATCCCAGATACGCAGTATTTT. Residues: CAWSPGTGIPDTQYF.

The chain uses TRBV7-2 and TRBJ2-5; the match to TRBD1 covers 8 bases. The J segment lost 3 bases and the V segment lost 5 bases, leaving 5 bases of the junction unmatched. There are 14 residues in the CDR3. CDR1 is SGHTA and CDR2 is FQGNSA in the germline V gene. CDR3 loop: CASSKQGGKETQYF. The CDR3 DNA follows: TGTGCCAGCAGCAAACAGGGGGGTAAAGAGACCCAGTACTTC.

This clone turned up a few times. This sequence joins TRBV7-9 and TRBJ2-6, with a tentative D call TRBD2 (6 bases). This CDR3 contains 17 residues. CDR1 and CDR2 from the germline V gene are SEHNR and FQNEAQ (reference sequence). Trimming shortened V by 3 bases and J by 0 bases, and 12 bases separated the two germline ends. The CDR3 DNA reads as TGTGCCAGCAGCTTTAACAGGAGGGGCTCTGGGGCCAACGTCCTGACTTTC. Amino acid sequence: CASSFNRRGSGANVLTF.

Here the CDR3 reads CASSRKAGEYTGELFF. The CDR3 bases are TGTGCCAGCAGCCGGAAAGCGGGAGAGTACACCGGGGAGCTGTTTTTT. J is TRBJ2-2 and V is TRBV7-8; 8 bases match TRBD2. The CDR3 runs 16 residues. Germline V gene data show CDR1 as SGHVS and CDR2 as FQNEAQ. The V segment lost 5 bases and the J segment 3 bases; nucleotides outside the gene matches: 8.

The chain has TRBV5-1 and TRBJ1-1; no clear D. V dropped 4 bases and J dropped 1 base, with 11 bases sitting between them. This CDR3 is built from 14 residues. Germline CDR1 and CDR2: SGHRS and YFSETQ. The DNA for the CDR3 is TGCGCCAGCAGCCGGCGGGCGGGGAACACTGAAGCTTTCTTT. Translating gives CASSRRAGNTEAFF. Using reference TRBV5-1 and TRBJ1-1 for the parts outside the CDR3, the full variable domain is KAGVTQTPRYLIKTRGQQVTLSCSPISGHRSVSWYQQTPGQGLQFLFEYFSETQRNKGNFPGRFSGRQFSNSRSEMNVSTLELGDSALYLCASSRRAGNTEAFFGQGTRLTVV.

This chain uses TRBV25-1 with TRBJ1-3, with 9 bases aligning to TRBD1. This CDR3 comprises 17 residues. Germline V gene data show CDR1 as MGHDK and CDR2 as SYGVNS. V lost 1 base, J lost 0 bases, and 4 bases stayed unmatched. This CDR3 reads CASSELTGGFSGNTIYF. DNA for the CDR3: TGTGCCAGCAGTGAATTGACAGGGGGGTTCTCTGGAAACACCATATATTTT.

This chain uses TRBV30 with TRBJ1-3; no clear D gene. Between the trimmed V and J ends, which lost 1 base and 5 bases, there was a span of 6 bases. The CDR3 has 12 residues. Germline V gene data show CDR1 as GTSNPN and CDR2 as SVGIG (reference sequence). The CDR3, as DNA: TGTGCCTGGAGTGACATACGAAACACCATATATTTT. Protein: CAWSDIRNTIYF.

The J gene is TRBJ2-7, the V gene TRBV5-1; TRBD2 aligns across 9 bases. The J segment lost 3 bases and the V segment lost 4 bases, leaving 8 bases of the junction unmatched. The CDR3 sequence is 15 residues long. CDR1 is SGHRS, CDR2 YFSETQ, per germline. CDR3 nucleotide sequence: TGCGCCAGCAGCCGTAGCGGGAGAGATCACTACGAGCAGTACTTC. It codes for CASSRSGRDHYEQYF.

This clone is medium-sized (0.01 to 0.1%) by share. The gene calls are TRBV6-6 and TRBJ2-1, with 8 bases that match TRBD2. Trimming cost V 7 bases and J 6 bases; bases outside gene matches: 5. The germline CDR1 and CDR2 sequences are MNHNY and SVGAGI (reference sequence). The CDR3 sequence is 13 residues long. CDR3 sequence (DNA): TGTGCCAGCACACTAGCGGAAGTCAATGAGCAGTTCTTC. The encoded protein is CASTLAEVNEQFF.

The chain carries TRBV14 and TRBJ1-1; maybe TRBD1 (5 bases). V gave up 3 bases and J gave up 0 bases, with 11 bases separating them. CDR1 SGHDN and CDR2 FVKESK come from the germline V gene. The CDR3 runs 15 residues. The CDR3 DNA follows: TGTGCCAGCAGCCAGACGTCAGGGTTGAACACTGAAGCTTTCTTT. Translation gives CASSQTSGLNTEAFF.